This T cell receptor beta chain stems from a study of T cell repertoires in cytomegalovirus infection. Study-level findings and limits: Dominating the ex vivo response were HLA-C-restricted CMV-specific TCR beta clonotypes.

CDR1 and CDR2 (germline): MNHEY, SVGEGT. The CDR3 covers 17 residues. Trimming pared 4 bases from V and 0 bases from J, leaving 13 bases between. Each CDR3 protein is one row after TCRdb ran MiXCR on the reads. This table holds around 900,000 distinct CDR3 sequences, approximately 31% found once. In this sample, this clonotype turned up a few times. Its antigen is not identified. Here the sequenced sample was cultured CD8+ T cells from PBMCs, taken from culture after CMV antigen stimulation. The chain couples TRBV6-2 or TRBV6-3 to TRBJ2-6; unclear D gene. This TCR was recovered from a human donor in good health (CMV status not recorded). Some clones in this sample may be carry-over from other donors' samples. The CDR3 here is CASSSSRPRSGANVLTF. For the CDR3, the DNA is TGTGCCAGCAGTTCATCCCGACCGCGCTCTGGGGCCAACGTCCTGACTTTC.